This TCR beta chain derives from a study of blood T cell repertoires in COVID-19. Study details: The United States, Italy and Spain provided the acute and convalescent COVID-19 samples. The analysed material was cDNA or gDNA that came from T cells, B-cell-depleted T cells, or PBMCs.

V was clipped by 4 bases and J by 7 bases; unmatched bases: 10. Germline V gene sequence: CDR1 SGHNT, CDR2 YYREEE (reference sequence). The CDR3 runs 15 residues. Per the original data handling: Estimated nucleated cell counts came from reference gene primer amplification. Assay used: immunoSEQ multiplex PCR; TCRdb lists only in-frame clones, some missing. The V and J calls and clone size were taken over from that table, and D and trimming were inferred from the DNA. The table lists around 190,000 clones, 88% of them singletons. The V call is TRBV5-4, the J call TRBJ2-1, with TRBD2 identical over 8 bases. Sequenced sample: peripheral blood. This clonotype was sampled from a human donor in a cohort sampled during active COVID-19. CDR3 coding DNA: TGTGCCAGCAGCCTCGGGACTAGGAAAGGGAATGAGCAGTTCTTC. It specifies CASSLGTRKGNEQFF.